This paragraph reports one T cell receptor beta chain. Its antigen is currently unknown. Primers: 60 Vbeta forward and 13 Jbeta reverse. Measured with immunoSEQ multiplex PCR; TCRdb has only the in-frame clones, and not every one. The table for this sample gives some 200,000 clones. The data were taken from a study of cytomegalovirus exposure and HLA in healthy donors. Study-level points and caveats: In an earlier analysis, productive rearrangement rates for most beta V segments clustered near 87% or 30%.

Germline V gives CDR1 SGHRS, CDR2 YFSETQ. The V gene lost 0 bases and the J gene lost 3 bases, with 12 bases spanning the gap. CDR3 length: 16 amino acids. Sequencing was carried out using PBMCs. The clonotype originates from a woman in her late teens or twenties in good health and CMV-seropositive. The chain is built from TRBV5-1 and TRBJ2-2, with D possibly being TRBD1 (6 bases). CDR3 in amino acids: CASSLVQGLYTGELFF. In DNA form, the CDR3 reads TGCGCCAGCAGCTTGGTTCAGGGGTTGTACACCGGGGAGCTGTTTTTT.